This T cell receptor beta chain was sequenced in a study of response to subunit inactivated influenza vaccine. TCRdb recomputed calls from the RT-PCR reads with MiXCR, one row per CDR3 protein. This sample has about 520,000 distinct CDR3 sequences, with around 9.9% found just once. This CDR3 is 16 amino acids long. Germline V gene data show CDR1 as SGHRS and CDR2 as YFSETQ. V lost 3 bases and J 7 bases, leaving 19 bases between the germline ends. The clonotype was recovered from a man aged 45-60 years who received an inactivated influenza vaccine. This specimen consisted of PBMCs from blood, obtained roughly 6 weeks after vaccination. The J gene is TRBJ2-2, the V gene TRBV5-1; possible D gene TRBD1, 6 bases. The CDR3 DNA sequence: TGCGCCAGCAGCTGGGACCCACAGGGCCACGGCGGGGAGCTGTTTTTT. It is translated as CASSWDPQGHGGELFF. The full variable domain, with the rest looked up from reference TRBV5-1 and TRBJ2-2, is KAGVTQTPRYLIKTRGQQVTLSCSPISGHRSVSWYQQTPGQGLQFLFEYFSETQRNKGNFPGRFSGRQFSNSRSEMNVSTLELGDSALYLCASSWDPQGHGGELFFGEGSRLTVL.